This note documents a single TCR delta chain sequence. This may come from a read error, since a much larger clone is one base off. The trim removed 4 bases at V and 4 bases at J, leaving 15 bases unmatched. The CDR3 totals 17 residues. CDR1 is GEAIGNYY, CDR2 EKD, per germline. The data belong to a study of gamma-delta T cells after stem cell transplantation. TCRdb re-processed the RT-PCR reads via CATT. The sample has 2,800 or so delta-chain clones; approximately 2.6% are singletons. The sample comprised gamma-delta T cells. The rearrangement links TRDV2 to TRDJ1; 9 positions agree with TRDD3. This clonotype originated in a human donor. It is not recorded whose cells these are; they may come from a transplant donor. CDR3 bases: TGTGCCTGTGAAGCCCTGAAAAAACTGGGGGACCACGATAAACTCATCTTT. Its protein is CACEALKKLGDHDKLIF.